This TCR beta chain was identified during a study of lymphopenia after photon versus proton radiotherapy. Study-wide results and limits: In patients who died, overall survival fell as post-nadir TCR diversity dropped more.

Clones were read by immunoSEQ multiplex PCR, and TCRdb kept only the in-frame ones, dropping some. This sample has 9,500 to 15,000 clones, with roughly 90% found just once. Per germline, CDR1 MNHNS and CDR2 SASEGT. V lost 3 bases and J 1 base, leaving 9 bases between the germline ends. CDR3 length: 15 amino acids. In regard to this clone: Antigen unknown.

The sequence derives from a man in his sixties with pancreatic cancer. The chain has TRBV6-1 and TRBJ1-4, with D unclear. The sequences come from peripheral blood, collected from a patient treated with proton-based radiotherapy. The CDR3, as DNA: TGTGCCAGCAGTGAGTCAACGGGAACTAATGAAAAACTGTTTTTT. Translation: CASSESTGTNEKLFF.